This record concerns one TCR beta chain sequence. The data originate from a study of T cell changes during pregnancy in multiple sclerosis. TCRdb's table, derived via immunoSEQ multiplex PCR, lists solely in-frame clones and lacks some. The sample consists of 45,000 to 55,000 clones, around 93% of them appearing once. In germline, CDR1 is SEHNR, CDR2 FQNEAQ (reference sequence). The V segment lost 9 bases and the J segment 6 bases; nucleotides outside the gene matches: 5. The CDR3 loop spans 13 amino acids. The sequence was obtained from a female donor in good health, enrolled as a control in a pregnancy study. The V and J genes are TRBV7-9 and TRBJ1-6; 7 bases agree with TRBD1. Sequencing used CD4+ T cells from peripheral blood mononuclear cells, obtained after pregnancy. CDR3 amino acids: CASRTGRNSPLHF. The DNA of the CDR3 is TGTGCCAGTCGGACAGGTCGTAATTCACCCCTCCACTTT.